This T cell receptor (beta chain) originates from a study of neurological immune-mediated disorders. In this sample, this clonotype turned up many times. Its antigen is not identified. TCRdb reanalysed the 5' RACE reads using MiXCR and keeps one entry per CDR3 protein. The table includes about 66,000 distinct CDR3 sequences, 3.9% detected once. Points from the study as a whole: None of the CDR3 amino acid sequences found in expanded clones was shared across subjects. This suggests that the TCR-beta repertoires were private in all groups. One related-CDR3 cluster, which may be a signature, held the repertoires of 18 of 34 multiple sclerosis patients after phylogenetic grouping. The most TCR clonal expansion was seen in HTLV-1-associated myelopathy, and the least was seen in multiple sclerosis, which fell below healthy controls.

The TCR sequence derives from a man younger than 40 with multiple sclerosis. The sample was PBMCs.

The CDR3 nucleotides are TGTGCCAGCAGCTTAGTTCCAGGCCTCCTCTCTGGGGCCAACGTCCTGACTTTC. This encodes CASSLVPGLLSGANVLTF. The gene calls are TRBV7-2 and TRBJ2-6; D uncertain. Trimming cost V 1 base and J 0 bases, with 13 bases left between them. In germline, CDR1 is SGHTA, CDR2 FQGNSA. The CDR3 runs to 18 residues.